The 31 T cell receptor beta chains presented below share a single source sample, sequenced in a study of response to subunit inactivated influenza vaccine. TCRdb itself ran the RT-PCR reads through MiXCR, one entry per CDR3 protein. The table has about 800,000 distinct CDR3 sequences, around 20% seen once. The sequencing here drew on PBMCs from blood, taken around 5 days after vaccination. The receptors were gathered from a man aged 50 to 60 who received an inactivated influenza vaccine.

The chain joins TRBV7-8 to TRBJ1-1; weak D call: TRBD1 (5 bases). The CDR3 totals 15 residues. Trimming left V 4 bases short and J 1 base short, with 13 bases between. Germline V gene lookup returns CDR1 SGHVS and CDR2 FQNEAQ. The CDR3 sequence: CASSSPATGNTEAFF. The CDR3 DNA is TGTGCCAGCAGCTCTCCGGCCACAGGGAACACTGAAGCTTTCTTT.

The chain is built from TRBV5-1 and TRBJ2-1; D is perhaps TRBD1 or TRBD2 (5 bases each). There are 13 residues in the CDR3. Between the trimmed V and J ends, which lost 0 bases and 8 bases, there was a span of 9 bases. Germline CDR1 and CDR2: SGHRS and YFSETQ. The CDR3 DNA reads TGCGCCAGCAGCTTGGGGGACCCTTATGAGCAGTTCTTC. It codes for CASSLGDPYEQFF.

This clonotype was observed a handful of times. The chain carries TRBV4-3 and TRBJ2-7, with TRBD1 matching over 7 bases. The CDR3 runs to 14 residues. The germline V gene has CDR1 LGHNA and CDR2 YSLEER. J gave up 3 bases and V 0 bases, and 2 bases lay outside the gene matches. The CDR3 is CASSQDRTGYEQYF. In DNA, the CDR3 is TGCGCCAGCAGCCAAGATAGGACAGGCTACGAGCAGTACTTC.

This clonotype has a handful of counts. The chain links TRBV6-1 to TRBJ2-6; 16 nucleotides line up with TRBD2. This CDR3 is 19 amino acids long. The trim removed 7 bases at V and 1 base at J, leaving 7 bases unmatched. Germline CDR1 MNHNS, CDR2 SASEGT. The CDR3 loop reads CASTQGLAGGKSGANVLTF. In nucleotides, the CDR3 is TGTGCCAGCACTCAGGGACTAGCGGGAGGGAAATCTGGGGCCAACGTCCTGACTTTC.

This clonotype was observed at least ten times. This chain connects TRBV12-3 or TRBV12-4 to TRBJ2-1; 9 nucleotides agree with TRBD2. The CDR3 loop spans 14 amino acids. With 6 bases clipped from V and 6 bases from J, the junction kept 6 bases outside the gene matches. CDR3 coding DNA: TGTGCCAGCAGCTTTAGCGGGAGTGTCAATGAGCAGTTCTTC. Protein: CASSFSGSVNEQFF.

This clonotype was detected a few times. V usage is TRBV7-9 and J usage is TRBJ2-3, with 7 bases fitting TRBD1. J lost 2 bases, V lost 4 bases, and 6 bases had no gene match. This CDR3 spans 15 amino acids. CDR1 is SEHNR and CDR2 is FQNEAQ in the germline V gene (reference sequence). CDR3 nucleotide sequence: TGTGCCAGCAGCTCCCTGACAGGGACCACAGATACGCAGTATTTT. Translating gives CASSSLTGTTDTQYF.

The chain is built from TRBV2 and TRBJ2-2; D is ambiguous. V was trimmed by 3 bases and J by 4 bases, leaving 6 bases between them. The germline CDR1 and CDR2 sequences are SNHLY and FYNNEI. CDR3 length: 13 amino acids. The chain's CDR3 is CASSEGGTGELFF. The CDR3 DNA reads TGTGCCAGCAGTGAGGGTGGCACCGGGGAGCTGTTTTTT. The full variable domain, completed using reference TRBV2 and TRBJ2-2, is EPEVTQTPSHQVTQMGQEVILRCVPISNHLYFYWYRQILGQKVEFLVSFYNNEISEKSEIFDDQFSVERPDGSNFTLKIRSTKLEDSAMYFCASSEGGTGELFFGEGSRLTVL.

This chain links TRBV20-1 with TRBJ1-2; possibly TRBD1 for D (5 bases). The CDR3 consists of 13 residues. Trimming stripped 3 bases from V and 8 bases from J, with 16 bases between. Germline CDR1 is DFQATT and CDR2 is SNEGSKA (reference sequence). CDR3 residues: CSARVGAVGGYTF. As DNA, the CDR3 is TGCAGTGCTAGGGTAGGGGCAGTTGGCGGCTACACCTTC.

The chain's CDR3 is CAIRAGQGLDEQFF. CDR3 nucleotides: TGTGCCATCAGGGCCGGACAGGGGCTAGATGAGCAGTTCTTC. V usage is TRBV10-3 and J usage is TRBJ2-1; 9 nucleotides agree with TRBD1. This CDR3 is built from 14 residues. Germline loops: CDR1 ENHRY, CDR2 SYGVKD. V dropped 6 bases and J dropped 8; count of bases not matched to a gene: 8.

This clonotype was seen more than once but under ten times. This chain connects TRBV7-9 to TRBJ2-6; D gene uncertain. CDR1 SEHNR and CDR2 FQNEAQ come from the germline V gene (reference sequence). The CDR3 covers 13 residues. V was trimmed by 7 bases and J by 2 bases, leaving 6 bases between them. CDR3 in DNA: TGTGCCAGCACCCAAGCTGGGGCCAACGTCCTGACTTTC. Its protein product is CASTQAGANVLTF.

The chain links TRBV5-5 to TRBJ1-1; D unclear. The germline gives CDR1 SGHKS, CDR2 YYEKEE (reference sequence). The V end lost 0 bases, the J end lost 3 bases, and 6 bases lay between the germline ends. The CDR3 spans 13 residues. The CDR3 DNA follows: TGTGCCAGCAGCTTGGGTCTACACACTGAAGCTTTCTTT. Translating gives CASSLGLHTEAFF.

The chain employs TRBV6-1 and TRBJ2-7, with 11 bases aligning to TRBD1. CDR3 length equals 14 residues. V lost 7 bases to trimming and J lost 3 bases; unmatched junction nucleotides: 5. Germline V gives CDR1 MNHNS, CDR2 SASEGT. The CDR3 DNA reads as TGTGCCAGCACCATTGGGACAGGGGGCTACGAGCAGTACTTC. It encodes CASTIGTGGYEQYF.

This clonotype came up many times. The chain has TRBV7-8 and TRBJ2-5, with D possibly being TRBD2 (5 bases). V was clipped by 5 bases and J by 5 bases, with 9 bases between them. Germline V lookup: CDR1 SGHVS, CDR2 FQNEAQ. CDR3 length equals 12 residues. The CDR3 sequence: CASSEGRETQYF. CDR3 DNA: TGTGCCAGCAGCGAGGGTAGGGAGACCCAGTACTTC. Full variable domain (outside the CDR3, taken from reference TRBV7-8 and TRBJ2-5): GAGVSQSPRYKVAKRGQDVALRCDPISGHVSLFWYQQALGQGPEFLTYFQNEAQLDKSGLPSDRFFAERPEGSVSTLKIQRTQQEDSAVYLCASSEGRETQYFGPGTRLLVL.

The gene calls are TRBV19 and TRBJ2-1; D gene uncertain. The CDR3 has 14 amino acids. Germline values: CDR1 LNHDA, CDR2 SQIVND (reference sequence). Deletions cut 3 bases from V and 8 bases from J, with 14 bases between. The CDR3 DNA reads TGTGCCAGTAGTATTCGGTGGGCTACTGATGAGCAGTTCTTC. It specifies CASSIRWATDEQFF.

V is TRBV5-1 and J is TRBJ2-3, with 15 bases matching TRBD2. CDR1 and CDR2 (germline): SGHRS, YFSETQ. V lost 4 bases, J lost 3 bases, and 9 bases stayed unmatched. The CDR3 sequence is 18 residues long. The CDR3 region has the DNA TGCGCCAGCAGCACGGGACTAGCGGGAGGAAGGGGTACAGATACGCAGTATTTT. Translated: CASSTGLAGGRGTDTQYF.

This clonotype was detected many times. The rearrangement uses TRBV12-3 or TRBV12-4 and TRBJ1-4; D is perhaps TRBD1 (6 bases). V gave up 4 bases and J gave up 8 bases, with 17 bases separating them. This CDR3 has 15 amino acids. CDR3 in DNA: TGTGCCAGCAGTTCCCGGACAGTCGGAGGGGAAAAACTGTTTTTT. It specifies CASSSRTVGGEKLFF.

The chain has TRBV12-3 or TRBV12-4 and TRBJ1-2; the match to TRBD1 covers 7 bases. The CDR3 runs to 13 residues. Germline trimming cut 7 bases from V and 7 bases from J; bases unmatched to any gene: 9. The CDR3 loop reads CASTVQGRGGYTF. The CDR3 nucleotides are TGTGCCAGCACCGTACAGGGGCGGGGTGGCTACACCTTC.

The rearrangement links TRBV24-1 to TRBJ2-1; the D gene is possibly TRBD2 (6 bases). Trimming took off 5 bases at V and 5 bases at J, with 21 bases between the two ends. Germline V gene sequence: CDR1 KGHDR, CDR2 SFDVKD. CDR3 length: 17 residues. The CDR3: CATSAPLMMGGNNEQFF. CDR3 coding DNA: TGTGCCACCAGTGCCCCCTTGATGATGGGCGGGAACAATGAGCAGTTCTTC.

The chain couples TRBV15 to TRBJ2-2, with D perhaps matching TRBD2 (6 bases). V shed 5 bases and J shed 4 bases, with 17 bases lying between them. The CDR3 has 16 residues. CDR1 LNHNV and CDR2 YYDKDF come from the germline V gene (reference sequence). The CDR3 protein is CATSPWGDSSTGELFF. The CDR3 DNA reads TGTGCCACCAGCCCCTGGGGGGACTCCTCCACCGGGGAGCTGTTTTTT.

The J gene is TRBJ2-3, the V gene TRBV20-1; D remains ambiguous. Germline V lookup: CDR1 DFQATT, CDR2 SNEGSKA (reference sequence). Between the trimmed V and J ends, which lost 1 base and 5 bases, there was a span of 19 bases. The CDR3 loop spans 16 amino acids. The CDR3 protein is CSARVKASMVGDTQYF. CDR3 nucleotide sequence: TGCAGTGCTAGAGTAAAGGCGAGTATGGTAGGAGATACGCAGTATTTT.

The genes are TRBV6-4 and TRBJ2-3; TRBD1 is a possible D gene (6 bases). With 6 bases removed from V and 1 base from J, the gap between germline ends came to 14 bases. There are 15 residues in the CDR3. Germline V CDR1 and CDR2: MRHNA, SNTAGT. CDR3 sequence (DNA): TGTGCCAGCAGCGCCCTTGGGGGCCGCACAGATACGCAGTATTTT. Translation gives CASSALGGRTDTQYF.

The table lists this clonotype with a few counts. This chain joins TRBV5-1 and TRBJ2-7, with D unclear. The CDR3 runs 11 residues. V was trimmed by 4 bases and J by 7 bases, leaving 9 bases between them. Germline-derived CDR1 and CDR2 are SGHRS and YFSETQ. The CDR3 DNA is TGCGCCAGCAGCGGGGAAGAAGAGCAGTACTTC. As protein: CASSGEEEQYF.

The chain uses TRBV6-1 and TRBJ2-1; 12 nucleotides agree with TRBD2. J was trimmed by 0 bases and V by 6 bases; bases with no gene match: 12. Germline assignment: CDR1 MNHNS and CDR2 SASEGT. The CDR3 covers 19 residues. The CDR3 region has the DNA TGTGCCAGCAGCCTACGCCCTCGGACTAGCGGGAACTCCTACAATGAGCAGTTCTTC. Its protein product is CASSLRPRTSGNSYNEQFF.

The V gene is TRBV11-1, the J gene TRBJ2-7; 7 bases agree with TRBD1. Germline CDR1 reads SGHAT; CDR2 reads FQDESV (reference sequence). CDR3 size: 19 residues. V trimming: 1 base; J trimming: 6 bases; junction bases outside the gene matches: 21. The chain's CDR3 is CASSLVGTGVLRSRGEQYF. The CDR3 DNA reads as TGTGCCAGCAGCTTAGTTGGCACAGGGGTTCTTAGATCTCGTGGCGAGCAGTACTTC.

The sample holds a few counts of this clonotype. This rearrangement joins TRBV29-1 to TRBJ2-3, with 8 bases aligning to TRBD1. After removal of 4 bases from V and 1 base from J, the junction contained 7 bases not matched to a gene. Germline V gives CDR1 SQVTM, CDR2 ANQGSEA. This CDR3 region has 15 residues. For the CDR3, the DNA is TGCAGCGTTGGGGCGGGGACAGGAGGCACAGATACGCAGTATTTT. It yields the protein CSVGAGTGGTDTQYF.

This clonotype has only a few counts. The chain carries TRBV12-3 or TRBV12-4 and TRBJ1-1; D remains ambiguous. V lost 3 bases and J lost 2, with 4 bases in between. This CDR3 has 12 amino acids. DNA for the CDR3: TGTGCCAGCAGTTTTTTTAACACTGAAGCTTTCTTT. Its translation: CASSFFNTEAFF.

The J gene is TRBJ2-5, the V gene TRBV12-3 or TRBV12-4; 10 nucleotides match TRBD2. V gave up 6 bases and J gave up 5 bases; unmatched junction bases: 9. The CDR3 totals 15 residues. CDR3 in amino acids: CASRRASGGGETQYF. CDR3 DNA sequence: TGTGCCAGCAGGAGGGCTAGCGGGGGAGGGGAGACCCAGTACTTC.

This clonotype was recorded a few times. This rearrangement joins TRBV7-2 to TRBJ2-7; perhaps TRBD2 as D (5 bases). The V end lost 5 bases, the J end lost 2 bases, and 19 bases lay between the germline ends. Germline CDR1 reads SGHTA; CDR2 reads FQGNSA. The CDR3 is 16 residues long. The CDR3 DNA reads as TGTGCCAGCAGCCCCAATTCCCCCCTAGCCGCCTACGAGCAGTACTTC. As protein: CASSPNSPLAAYEQYF.

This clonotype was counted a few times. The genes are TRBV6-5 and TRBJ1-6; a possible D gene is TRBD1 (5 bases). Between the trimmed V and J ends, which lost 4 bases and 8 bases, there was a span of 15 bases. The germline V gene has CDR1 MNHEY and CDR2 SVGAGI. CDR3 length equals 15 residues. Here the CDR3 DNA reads TGTGCCAGCAGTTCTGACAGTGAGGGTTATTCACCCCTCCACTTT. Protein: CASSSDSEGYSPLHF.

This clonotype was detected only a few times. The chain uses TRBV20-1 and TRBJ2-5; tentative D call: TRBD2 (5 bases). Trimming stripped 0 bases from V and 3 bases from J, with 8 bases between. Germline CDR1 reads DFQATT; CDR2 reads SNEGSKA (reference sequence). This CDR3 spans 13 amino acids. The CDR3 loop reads CSARDPGKETQYF. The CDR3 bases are TGCAGTGCTAGAGATCCGGGAAAAGAGACCCAGTACTTC.

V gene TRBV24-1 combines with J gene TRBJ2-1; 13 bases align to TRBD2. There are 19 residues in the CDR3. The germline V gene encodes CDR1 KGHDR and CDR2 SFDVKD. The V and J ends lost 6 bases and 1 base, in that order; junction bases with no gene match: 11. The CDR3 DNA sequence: TGTGCCACCAGTTCGAGTACTAGCGGGGGGGCCGGATCCTACAATGAGCAGTTCTTC. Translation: CATSSSTSGGAGSYNEQFF.